The clone carrying this T cell receptor beta chain was observed a single time. This specimen comes from a study of blood T cell repertoires in COVID-19. The wider study: The cDNA or gDNA used as material had been derived from T cells, B-cell-depleted T cells, or PBMCs.

Germline trimming cut 3 bases from V and 4 bases from J; bases unmatched to any gene: 18. Germline V CDR1 and CDR2: KGHSH, LQKENI. The CDR3 totals 19 residues. Under the authors' procedure: The assay estimated nucleated cells by amplifying reference gene primers. The data were produced by immunoSEQ multiplex PCR, yet TCRdb's version contains in-frame clones alone and is incomplete. Clone size and the V and J calls come from that table; the DNA yielded D and trimming. The sample shows under 150,000 clones, 81% of them seen only once. Sequenced sample: peripheral blood. The chain combines TRBV18 with TRBJ1-2; 9 bases line up with TRBD1. This clonotype was sampled from a man aged 50-60 years with acute or convalescent COVID-19. The CDR3 loop reads CASSPLLPFSTGGSYGYTF. The CDR3 bases are TGTGCCAGCTCACCCCTCCTGCCATTCTCGACAGGGGGTAGCTATGGCTACACCTTC.